This T cell receptor beta chain was recovered during a study of CD8+CD57+ T cells in acquired aplastic anemia (dated by TCRdb to between 2017 and 2018). For context, the study as a whole: A mean of around 3.2 ug of DNA, ranging from roughly 0.18 to 30 ug, was extracted from sorted CD4+ and CD8+ cells.

The study deep-sequenced TCR repertoires of sorted CD4+ and CD8+ blood T cells from severe aplastic anemia patients and healthy subjects. Ficoll-Paque density gradient centrifugation was used to isolate peripheral blood mononuclear cells. CD4+ and CD8+ T cells were sorted by FACS or magnetic beads before DNA extraction. Profiling of TCR beta VDJ combinations and CDR3 sequences used genomic DNA as the template. An Illumina HiSeq 2000 was the platform used for TCR repertoire sequencing. The authors processed their data as follows. Repertoires were assessed using TRBV/TRBJ rearrangement plots, CDR3 size and DJ length profiles, and Simpson's diversity index. The most abundant DNA sequence in the deep sequencing data was defined as the immunodominant clone. CDR3 amino acid sequences were screened for sharing across subjects and compared with published repertoires and the VDJdb database. TCRdb cleaned the public reads at Q25 with fastp, built clones with MiXCR and kept in-frame beta chains. For every CDR3 protein sequence, its rows merge into one entry that carries the most common genes and DNA. V and J calls and clone size were set by TCRdb, not the authors. In this sample the table shows a few hundred thousand distinct CDR3 sequences, approximately 57% of which occur a single time. In total, the top ten clones hold less than 9.5% of the sample.

Findings and caveats that apply to the study as a whole: Fewer than 30 CD8+ CDR3 sequences were found in both patients and controls but appeared to be highly expressed in patients and within the immunodominant clones of the patients. CD8+ Simpson's diversity did not differ significantly between patients and healthy controls (P=0.060).

To note about this clonotype: Its antigen remains undetermined. No much larger clone is present one base from it, and per-base qualities are unavailable.

CDR1 and CDR2 (KGHDR, SFDVKD) derive from the germline V gene. The CDR3, cysteine through phenylalanine, is 14 amino acids long. Kept here is only the CDR3 DNA, which spans 42 bases and is read in frame from base 1. Germline trimming: 6 bases from V, 5 bases from J; junction bases outside gene matches: 7. Sequencing used sorted CD4+, CD8+, or CD8+CD57+ T cells (not recorded which) from PBMCs. The chain joins TRBV24-1 to TRBJ2-3; the junction holds 7 bases that match TRBD1. The clonotype originates from a human donor with severe aplastic anemia or a healthy control (not recorded which). The CDR3 is CATSKGGGGDTQYF. At the DNA level, the sequence is TGTGCCACCAGTAAAGGGGGCGGTGGAGATACGCAGTATTTT.